Each of the 28 T cell receptor beta chains below was sequenced from the same sample in a study of cytomegalovirus exposure and HLA in healthy donors. The study ran its PCR with 60 Vbeta and 13 Jbeta primers. Assay: immunoSEQ multiplex PCR; the TCRdb copy retains only in-frame clones and omits some. In the table there are around 95,000 clones, around 86% of which are singletons. The sample taken for sequencing was PBMCs. These receptors came from a female donor in good health and CMV-seropositive.

The chain couples TRBV29-1 to TRBJ2-1, with a weak D call TRBD2 (6 bases). The CDR3 is made up of 13 amino acids. The germline gives CDR1 SQVTM, CDR2 ANQGSEA. V lost 8 bases and J lost 9, with 20 bases in between. Here the CDR3 DNA reads TGCAGCTTATGGTCCGGGGGAATTGGTGAGCAGTTCTTC. Encoded protein: CSLWSGGIGEQFF.

The chain is built from TRBV6-5 and TRBJ1-2; TRBD1 is a possible D gene (5 bases). CDR1 is MNHEY, CDR2 SVGAGI, per germline. This CDR3 region has 13 residues. V shed 5 bases and J shed 3 bases, with 10 bases lying between them. CDR3 nucleotide sequence: TGTGCCAGCAGTCGTGGGGCTTACTATGGCTACACCTTC. It yields the protein CASSRGAYYGYTF.

This clone has a handful of counts. CDR3 protein: CAWRGWEANNEQFF. In DNA, the CDR3 is TGTGCCTGGAGGGGGTGGGAGGCCAACAATGAGCAGTTCTTC. The chain uses TRBV30 and TRBJ2-1; D is possibly TRBD2 (6 bases). The V gene's germline CDR1 is GTSNPN and CDR2 SVGIG (reference sequence). The CDR3 length is 14 residues. V was cut by 3 bases and J by 5 bases, with 14 bases left in between. Filled out from reference TRBV30 and TRBJ2-1, the complete variable domain reads SQTIHQWPATLVQPVGSPLSLECTVEGTSNPNLYWYRQAAGRGLQLLFYSVGIGQISSEVPQNLSASRPQDRQFILSSKKLLLSDSGFYLCAWRGWEANNEQFFGPGTRLTVL.

The chain is built from TRBV5-1 and TRBJ2-3; D is unclear. V dropped 0 bases and J dropped 5 bases, with 7 bases sitting between them. Per the germline V gene, CDR1 is SGHRS and CDR2 is YFSETQ. This CDR3 comprises 13 residues. For the CDR3, the DNA is TGCGCCAGCAGCTTGGATTTAAAAGATACGCAGTATTTT. This encodes CASSLDLKDTQYF.

This chain links TRBV30 with TRBJ2-1; 7 bases match TRBD2. In germline, CDR1 is GTSNPN, CDR2 SVGIG (reference sequence). The CDR3 sequence is 17 residues long. The V segment lost 2 bases and the J segment 0 bases; nucleotides outside the gene matches: 10. As DNA, the CDR3 is TGTGCCTGGAGTTTCCCCCCCGGGACTATCTCCTACAATGAGCAGTTCTTC. Translated, it gives CAWSFPPGTISYNEQFF.

The chain carries TRBV5-4 and TRBJ1-2; 11 bases align to TRBD1. Per the germline V gene, CDR1 is SGHNT and CDR2 is YYREEE (reference sequence). With V trimmed by 0 bases and J by 8 bases, 12 bases remained unmatched. The CDR3 is made up of 17 amino acids. CDR3 sequence reads: CASSLDPSGTGGQGYTF. In nucleotides, the CDR3 is TGTGCCAGCAGCTTGGACCCCTCCGGGACAGGGGGGCAAGGCTACACCTTC.

The chain employs TRBV6-5 and TRBJ1-5; TRBD1 agrees at 9 bases. Trimming at V came to 6 bases and at J to 6 bases, leaving 3 bases not matched to a gene. The CDR3 is made up of 13 amino acids. CDR1 is MNHEY, CDR2 SVGAGI, per germline. The CDR3 spells CASRPTGGQPQHF. In DNA, the CDR3 is TGTGCCAGCAGACCGACAGGGGGTCAGCCCCAGCATTTT.

The CDR3 sequence is CSGQDGNTIYF. In DNA form, the CDR3 reads TGCAGTGGACAGGATGGAAACACCATATATTTT. The gene calls are TRBV20-1 and TRBJ1-3; TRBD1 might be the D (6 bases). The CDR3 has 11 amino acids. The germline CDR1 and CDR2 sequences are DFQATT and SNEGSKA (reference sequence). Trimming removed 7 bases at V and 3 bases at J, with 7 bases between.

J is TRBJ1-1 and V is TRBV19; 8 bases align to TRBD1. CDR1 is LNHDA and CDR2 is SQIVND in the germline V gene (reference sequence). The CDR3 contains 15 residues. Unmatched junction bases numbered 15, after V lost 5 bases and J lost 10 bases. CDR3 in DNA: TGTGCCAGTAGTTTAGGCAGGGGGCTGGGGGACAGAGCTTTCTTT. Translated, it gives CASSLGRGLGDRAFF.

The V and J genes are TRBV30 and TRBJ2-7; TRBD2 agrees at 9 bases. Trimming at V came to 0 bases and at J to 2 bases, leaving 5 bases not matched to a gene. There are 15 residues in the CDR3. Germline V lookup: CDR1 GTSNPN, CDR2 SVGIG (reference sequence). The chain's CDR3 is CAWSVISGRTYEQYF. The CDR3 DNA reads TGTGCCTGGAGTGTTATTAGCGGGAGAACCTACGAGCAGTACTTC. The full variable domain, with the rest looked up from reference TRBV30 and TRBJ2-7, is SQTIHQWPATLVQPVGSPLSLECTVEGTSNPNLYWYRQAAGRGLQLLFYSVGIGQISSEVPQNLSASRPQDRQFILSSKKLLLSDSGFYLCAWSVISGRTYEQYFGPGTRLTVT.

The chain combines TRBV5-6 with TRBJ1-2; no definite D call. The CDR3 runs to 13 residues. In germline, CDR1 is SGHDT, CDR2 YYEEEE. Trimming removed 0 bases from V and 8 bases from J, with 11 bases in between. The CDR3 bases are TGTGCCAGCAGCTTGGACAGCCCACTCGGCTACACCTTC. Translated: CASSLDSPLGYTF.

This chain's CDR3 is CASSVGQGIGVGAFF. DNA of the CDR3: TGTGCCAGCAGTGTGGGACAGGGGATTGGGGTTGGGGCTTTCTTT. The rearrangement links TRBV6-5 to TRBJ1-1; 10 nucleotides agree with TRBD1. V lost 5 bases, J lost 11 bases, and 14 bases stayed unmatched. Germline-derived CDR1 and CDR2 are MNHEY and SVGAGI. The CDR3 runs 15 residues.

This clone was counted a few times. This chain connects TRBV18 to TRBJ1-1, with 9 bases that match TRBD1. V was clipped by 6 bases and J by 1 base; unmatched bases: 9. CDR3 length: 16 residues. Germline V gene data show CDR1 as KGHSH and CDR2 as LQKENI. The CDR3 loop is CASSAGGQGSNTEAFF. DNA for the CDR3: TGTGCCAGCTCCGCGGGGGGACAGGGATCGAACACTGAAGCTTTCTTT.

The V gene is TRBV11-3, the J gene TRBJ2-1; the match to TRBD1 covers 8 bases. The germline CDR1 and CDR2 sequences are SGHNT and YENEEA. The CDR3 has 17 amino acids. With 1 base clipped from V and 5 bases from J, the junction kept 10 bases outside the gene matches. The CDR3 region has the DNA TGTGCCAGCAGCTTAGGGGACAGGTTCAGGGGGAACAATGAGCAGTTCTTC. This encodes CASSLGDRFRGNNEQFF.

The chain uses TRBV12-5 and TRBJ1-5, with D possibly matching TRBD1 (5 bases). Trimming took off 2 bases at V and 7 bases at J, with 15 bases between the two ends. This CDR3 contains 15 residues. Germline V gene sequence: CDR1 LGHNT, CDR2 FRNRAP. The CDR3 loop is CASGLPRGGDQPQHF. CDR3 coding DNA: TGTGCTAGTGGTTTGCCACGGGGGGGAGACCAGCCCCAGCATTTT.

This chain uses TRBV7-9 with TRBJ2-2, with 7 bases lining up with TRBD2. CDR1 SEHNR and CDR2 FQNEAQ come from the germline V gene (reference sequence). The CDR3 has 16 residues. The V and J ends lost 4 bases and 0 bases, in that order; junction bases with no gene match: 5. CDR3 region: CASSSFAGANTGELFF. In nucleotides, the CDR3 is TGTGCCAGCAGCTCTTTTGCGGGGGCGAACACCGGGGAGCTGTTTTTT.

The gene calls are TRBV6-5 and TRBJ2-1; 8 nucleotides match TRBD1. Germline trimming cut 6 bases from V and 15 bases from J; bases unmatched to any gene: 7. Germline assignment: CDR1 MNHEY and CDR2 SVGAGI. CDR3 size: 11 residues. This CDR3 reads CASRTDRAWFF. The DNA of the CDR3 is TGTGCCAGCAGGACGGACAGGGCTTGGTTCTTC.

The V and J genes are TRBV5-1 and TRBJ1-5; the match to TRBD1 covers 10 bases. This CDR3 is built from 16 residues. With 2 bases clipped from V and 7 bases from J, the junction kept 9 bases outside the gene matches. In germline, CDR1 is SGHRS, CDR2 YFSETQ. The CDR3 DNA is TGCGCCAGCAGCTTAGGGGACAGGGGTAACTCCCAGCCCCAGCATTTT. Translation: CASSLGDRGNSQPQHF.

The chain's CDR3 is CASSESRTNSYNEQFF. In DNA, the CDR3 is TGTGCCAGCAGTGAATCGCGGACAAACTCCTACAATGAGCAGTTCTTC. V is TRBV25-1 and J is TRBJ2-1, with D possibly being TRBD1 (5 bases). The CDR3 spans 16 residues. Trimming took 1 base from V and 0 from J, leaving 10 bases between them. CDR1 is MGHDK, CDR2 SYGVNS, per germline.

The chain carries TRBV7-8 and TRBJ2-7, with TRBD2 identical over 7 bases. The CDR3 is 14 amino acids. Unmatched junction bases numbered 5, after V lost 4 bases and J lost 2 bases. Germline V gives CDR1 SGHVS, CDR2 FQNEAQ. The CDR3 DNA is TGTGCCAGCAGCTCTAGCGGTGTTGCCTACGAGCAGTACTTC. It translates to CASSSSGVAYEQYF.

This sequence joins TRBV19 and TRBJ2-3; D is perhaps TRBD2 (6 bases). In germline, CDR1 is LNHDA, CDR2 SQIVND (reference sequence). The V gene lost 1 base and the J gene lost 6 bases, with 11 bases spanning the gap. CDR3 length: 14 residues. The CDR3: CASSIAAGIDTQYF. The CDR3 coding sequence is TGTGCCAGTAGTATAGCGGCGGGAATCGATACGCAGTATTTT.

V gene TRBV23-1 combines with J gene TRBJ1-3, with 10 bases aligning to TRBD1. TRBV23-1 is classed as an ORF, of uncertain function. This CDR3 region has 14 residues. The V gene end was trimmed by 6 bases and the J gene end by 4 bases; junction bases not matched to a gene: 3. CDR3 sequence: CASRTGGSGNTIYF. The DNA of the CDR3 is TGCGCCAGCAGGACAGGGGGCTCGGGAAACACCATATATTTT.

This chain joins TRBV5-1 and TRBJ1-1, with 12 bases that match TRBD1. There are 16 residues in the CDR3. After removal of 2 bases from V and 2 bases from J, the junction contained 4 bases not matched to a gene. Per germline, CDR1 SGHRS and CDR2 YFSETQ. This chain's CDR3 is CASSFGTGGLNTEAFF. The CDR3 DNA follows: TGCGCCAGCAGCTTTGGGACAGGGGGCCTCAACACTGAAGCTTTCTTT.

The V and J genes are TRBV2 and TRBJ2-3, with 7 positions matching TRBD2. The V and J ends lost 4 bases and 3 bases, in that order; junction bases with no gene match: 4. CDR3 size: 14 residues. CDR1 and CDR2 (germline): SNHLY, FYNNEI. The CDR3 bases are TGTGCCAGCAGTGCGGGGCGGGGGACAGATACGCAGTATTTT. This translates into CASSAGRGTDTQYF.

This clone was seen more than once but under ten times. The CDR3 DNA reads TGTGCCAGCAGTCTCCAGGGGATCGGTGGCTACACCTTC. The encoded protein is CASSLQGIGGYTF. This chain connects TRBV6-1 to TRBJ1-2; D is perhaps TRBD1 (6 bases). Trimming took 5 bases from V and 7 from J, leaving 14 bases between them. The CDR3 has 13 residues. Germline CDR1 is MNHNS and CDR2 is SASEGT.

The genes are TRBV6-1 and TRBJ1-2; D call uncertain. The V gene lost 5 bases and the J gene lost 8 bases, with 15 bases spanning the gap. The CDR3 is made up of 13 amino acids. Germline CDR1 MNHNS, CDR2 SASEGT. CDR3 sequence: CASSLTLRSGYTF. CDR3 coding DNA: TGTGCCAGCAGTCTAACACTACGGAGCGGCTACACCTTC.

The chain carries TRBV7-6 and TRBJ1-4, with 9 nucleotides matching TRBD1. CDR1 SGHVS and CDR2 FNYEAQ come from the germline V gene. Losses at the gene ends were 10 bases for V and 10 bases for J; bases not matched to a gene: 7. This CDR3 region has 12 residues. The CDR3 sequence is CATGTGFGKLFF. Written as DNA, the CDR3 is TGTGCCACCGGGACAGGGTTTGGAAAACTGTTTTTT.

This clone was seen just once. The V call is TRBV28, the J call TRBJ1-2; TRBD1 matches 8 bases. CDR1 is MDHEN and CDR2 is SYDVKM in the germline V gene. Trimming cost V 6 bases and J 8 bases; bases outside gene matches: 11. This CDR3 is built from 14 residues. CDR3 sequence (DNA): TGTGCCAGCAGGCTTCTACAGGGGGTTTGGGGCTACACCTTC. Translation: CASRLLQGVWGYTF.